These 3 T cell receptor beta chains were all obtained from the same sample, sequenced in a study of STAT5B mutations in CD4+ large granular lymphocyte leukemia. Sequencing used immunoSEQ multiplex PCR; TCRdb keeps in-frame clones, though not all of them. The sample has tens of thousands of clones; 75% to 85% are singletons. Input material: CD4+ T cells from blood buffy coats. These receptors were collected from a human donor in good health.

This rearrangement joins TRBV5-4 to TRBJ2-3, with TRBD2 matching 10 bases. This CDR3 has 16 residues. CDR1 is SGHNT, CDR2 YYREEE, per germline (reference sequence). Trimming at V came to 3 bases and at J to 5 bases, leaving 9 bases not matched to a gene. Here the CDR3 DNA reads TGTGCCAGCAGCTGGACCGGGACTAGCGATAAAGATACGCAGTATTTT. Amino acids: CASSWTGTSDKDTQYF.

This clone was found once. This chain links TRBV19 with TRBJ2-1, with 8 bases lining up with TRBD2. The CDR3 sequence is 17 residues long. The V gene's germline CDR1 is LNHDA and CDR2 SQIVND (reference sequence). V lost 6 bases, J lost 3 bases, and 13 bases stayed unmatched. The CDR3 sequence: CASRRGSSGAFYNEQFF. The CDR3 DNA sequence: TGTGCCAGTAGACGGGGGAGTAGCGGGGCCTTCTACAATGAGCAGTTCTTC.

This clone was observed a handful of times. This rearrangement joins TRBV30 to TRBJ2-1, with D perhaps TRBD1 or TRBD2 (5 bases each). The V and J ends lost 5 bases and 6 bases respectively, with 20 bases between them. Per germline, CDR1 GTSNPN and CDR2 SVGIG (reference sequence). The CDR3 contains 15 residues. The CDR3 protein is CAWATGPPSVNEQFF. The CDR3 region has the DNA TGTGCCTGGGCTACGGGACCCCCTTCGGTCAATGAGCAGTTCTTC.